The rows below give T cell receptor beta chains drawn from one sample of a study of cytomegalovirus exposure and HLA in healthy donors. TCRdb keeps only in-frame clones here, not all; method: immunoSEQ multiplex PCR. Among 110,000 or so clones listed, 70% to 80% were seen once. Sequences were obtained from PBMCs. The receptors here all came from a middle-aged woman in good health and CMV-seropositive. Each CDR3 is given without its conserved first and last residue. Fields, in order: V gene, CDR3 protein.

v_gene: TRBV4-3
CDR3aa: ASSRTPYGTGVNSPLH

v_gene: TRBV7-3
CDR3aa: ASSLTPGGDEQF

v_gene: TRBV7-8
CDR3aa: ASSFPAGQGITEAF

v_gene: TRBV5-1
CDR3aa: ASSLEPRVYGSYEQY

v_gene: TRBV4-1
CDR3aa: ASSQDGTGFDYGYT

v_gene: TRBV7-9
CDR3aa: ASSDRGLGYT

v_gene: TRBV2
CDR3aa: ASSGPRPTDTQY

v_gene: TRBV30
CDR3aa: AWSVLRTSGYTDTQY

v_gene: TRBV18
CDR3aa: ASSPGTGEIPNTEAF

v_gene: TRBV25-1
CDR3aa: ASSGLAGVGNEQF

v_gene: TRBV18
CDR3aa: ASSPPSKQETQY

v_gene: TRBV7-9
CDR3aa: ASSASDRGLGNEQF

v_gene: TRBV29-1
CDR3aa: SVRETGVSYGYT

v_gene: TRBV10-2
CDR3aa: ASSQTSGVGTDTQY

v_gene: TRBV4-2
CDR3aa: ASSQGLGEETYEQY

v_gene: TRBV27
CDR3aa: ASSSMSSDTQY

v_gene: TRBV5-1
CDR3aa: ASSGKTGGHEQY

v_gene: TRBV30
CDR3aa: AWDQGITTYEQY

v_gene: TRBV5-6
CDR3aa: ASSPRGRREKLF

v_gene: TRBV5-1
CDR3aa: ASSLGHSNTEAF

v_gene: TRBV7-8
CDR3aa: ASSLAGKSYGYT

v_gene: TRBV6-1
CDR3aa: ASSEGGVTNEKLF

v_gene: TRBV5-4
CDR3aa: ASSRTSGGANEQF

v_gene: TRBV19
CDR3aa: ASSRQFNSPLH

v_gene: TRBV28
CDR3aa: ASSSSGGADTDTQY

v_gene: TRBV7-2
CDR3aa: ASSLTDYGYT

v_gene: TRBV5-6
CDR3aa: ASSLSQGSGTGELF

v_gene: TRBV6-1
CDR3aa: ASSEGRFYGYT

v_gene: TRBV5-1
CDR3aa: ASSGPDRLLNNEQF

v_gene: TRBV6-5
CDR3aa: ASSYSEGVGNTIY

v_gene: TRBV19
CDR3aa: ASSIQGTSGLLGETQY

v_gene: TRBV7-2
CDR3aa: ASSLMGPTNTGELF

v_gene: TRBV7-2
CDR3aa: ASSPGGAERKF

v_gene: TRBV11-3
CDR3aa: ASSPGLAASTDTQY

v_gene: TRBV6-6
CDR3aa: ALGGRFYGYT

v_gene: TRBV2
CDR3aa: ASSPTGSLAF

v_gene: TRBV30
CDR3aa: AWAGDEQGLNTEAF

v_gene: TRBV7-2
CDR3aa: ASSPRGSGNYGYT

v_gene: TRBV4-1
CDR3aa: ASSQGLADSYEQY

v_gene: TRBV10-2
CDR3aa: ASSDRGRAQETQY

v_gene: TRBV5-4
CDR3aa: ASSLGGLAGVGETQY

v_gene: TRBV2
CDR3aa: ASCVQQETQY

v_gene: TRBV7-2
CDR3aa: ASSLGTGVVGGYT

v_gene: TRBV18
CDR3aa: ASSPQTANTEAF

v_gene: TRBV15
CDR3aa: ATSRKRGGTLGYPSVQETQY

v_gene: TRBV7-9
CDR3aa: ASSPGTGEIYT

v_gene: TRBV27
CDR3aa: ASSLSRVNTGELF

v_gene: TRBV18
CDR3aa: ASSPERGGRTGELF

v_gene: TRBV6-1
CDR3aa: ASSDRGRGSNQPQH

v_gene: TRBV4-2
CDR3aa: ASSQDERGSGELF

v_gene: TRBV7-2
CDR3aa: ASSQSRAQY

v_gene: TRBV27
CDR3aa: ASSLFSPTRLAGGPGTQY

v_gene: TRBV4-1
CDR3aa: ASSYLTGCGYT

v_gene: TRBV5-1
CDR3aa: ASSLRDNEQF

v_gene: TRBV5-5
CDR3aa: ASSSFTLAGAYEQY